This T cell receptor (beta chain) was sequenced during a study of alternative splicing in chronic myeloid leukemia remission (TCRdb year 2020). For the study in its entirety: Peripheral blood from chronic-phase CML patients at diagnosis and remission was profiled by RNA sequencing and compared with healthy donors. Median ages were 54 years at diagnosis, approximately 57 at remission and under 40 for healthy controls. In terms of female/male counts, the diagnosis samples were 11/5, the remission samples were 8/3 and the controls were 2/4. Trizol was used to extract total RNA from peripheral blood mononuclear cells of diagnosis, remission and control samples. What the authors observed across the whole study: At remission, blood cell composition was found to be reconfigured to resemble that of lymphoid cell-enriched normal controls. Blood cell composition differed strongly depending on the timepoint, moving from an enrichment of myeloid progenitors at diagnosis to an enrichment of mature lymphoid cells at remission.

The library was made by bulk RNA-seq. The TruSeq Stranded RNA sample prep kit was used to generate libraries of poly-A-enriched mRNA from an input of around 1 ug total RNA. Every sample was sequenced in triplicate, with paired-end sequencing run on a HiSeq 2500. A read length of 125 nucleotides per mate was used for RNA-seq. In the original analysis: After trimming, reads were aligned to hg38 using STAR v2.7, and quality control was handled by FASTQC, RSeQC and multiqc. Salmon 0.14.1 was used to quantify gene expression levels as transcripts per million (TPM). Principal component analysis suggested that trial, library batch, sequencing batch, treatment regimen and sex did not drive transcriptomic profiles. After TCRdb reprocessed the reads, each CDR3 protein sequence was kept as one row, without DNA. None of the V and J calls come from the authors' own analysis; TCRdb made them. This sample has under 400 distinct CDR3 sequences in its table, and 95% to 98% of those were observed once. The ten largest make up about 8.3% of the sample.

Sequences LNHDA (CDR1) and SQIVND (CDR2) are obtained from the germline V gene (reference sequence). The CDR3 spans 18 residues, from the cysteine through the phenylalanine. No DNA was logged. A remark on this clonotype: What this receptor recognizes is not known.

As normal controls, peripheral blood was provided by six healthy donors. Material for sequencing was PBMCs. The clonotype comes from a person aged 25-55 years in good health. The chain is encoded by TRBV19 joined to TRBJ2-1; TCRdb returns TRBD2, unconfirmable since there is no DNA. This receptor carries the CDR3 CASSIGRGVKGSGNEQFF.